The 17 T cell receptor beta chains given below trace back to one sample, sequenced in a study of T cells in Graves' hyperthyroidism and ophthalmopathy (dated by TCRdb to the late 2010s). Libraries were made using multiplex PCR. The reads were generated on an Illumina HiSeq 2000. TCR beta CDR3 regions were amplified from RNA transcripts. For the first round of RT-PCR on the TCR CDR3, the HTBI primer set was used together with the Qiagen OneStep RT-PCR kit. TCRdb passed the public sequencing reads through fastp at Q25 and MiXCR, retaining productive beta sequences. Rows matching on CDR3 protein sequence are summarized as one entry with the most common DNA and genes. This sample lists 240,000 or so distinct CDR3 sequences; approximately 16% were detected once. The biggest ten clones account for about 29% of the sample. Material: blood. Receptor source: a woman under 30 with Graves' ophthalmopathy.

This clonotype was observed at least ten times. The chain joins TRBV12-5 to TRBJ2-2, with TRBD2 matching 7 bases. Germline CDR1 LGHNT, CDR2 FRNRAP. This CDR3 is built from 16 residues. The V and J ends lost 4 bases and 0 bases, in that order; junction bases with no gene match: 5. This CDR3 is CASGSPAGSNTGELFF. In nucleotides, the CDR3 is TGTGCTAGTGGTTCCCCAGCGGGGTCGAACACCGGGGAGCTGTTTTTT.

This clonotype came up many times. The chain recombines TRBV30 with TRBJ2-1; D is perhaps TRBD1 (6 bases). The V end was cut by 2 bases, the J end by 9 bases, with 20 bases between. This CDR3 comprises 15 residues. Germline CDR1 GTSNPN, CDR2 SVGIG (reference sequence). This CDR3 reads CAWSIGAGDYGEQFF. DNA for the CDR3: TGTGCCTGGAGTATAGGGGCAGGGGATTATGGTGAGCAGTTCTTC.

V and J are TRBV20-1 and TRBJ2-3, with 13 bases identical to TRBD2. Germline CDR1 reads DFQATT; CDR2 reads SNEGSKA (reference sequence). CDR3 length equals 18 residues. Unmatched junction bases numbered 7, after V lost 1 base and J lost 0 bases. The CDR3 nucleotides are TGCAGTGCTAGAGGGGGACTAGCGGGGAGGGGGAGCACAGATACGCAGTATTTT. Encoded protein: CSARGGLAGRGSTDTQYF.

In its sample, this clonotype was seen a few times. A read error may be the cause here, since a much bigger clone is one base away. This sequence joins TRBV12-3 or TRBV12-4 and TRBJ2-7; no reliable D call. This CDR3 spans 14 amino acids. The DNA of the CDR3 is TGTGTCAGCAGTTTTAGGGCAACATACTACGAGCAGTACTTC. This codes for CVSSFRATYYEQYF.

This clonotype was picked up many times. The J gene is TRBJ2-2, the V gene TRBV3-1; D remains ambiguous. V was shortened by 3 bases and J by 6 bases, with 5 bases between the two germline ends. Looked up from germline, CDR1 is LGHDT and CDR2 is YNNKEL (reference sequence). CDR3 size: 12 residues. The CDR3 protein is CASSHSSGELFF. In nucleotides, the CDR3 is TGTGCCAGCAGCCATAGCTCCGGGGAGCTGTTTTTT.

The chain joins TRBV10-3 to TRBJ2-3, with D uncertain. V lost 0 bases and J lost 6, with 10 bases in between. The CDR3 covers 14 residues. Germline CDR1 is ENHRY and CDR2 is SYGVKD. The CDR3 DNA follows: TGTGCCATCAGTGAGTCTGGCCCGCGGGATACGCAGTATTTT. Protein sequence: CAISESGPRDTQYF.

The sample holds many counts of this clonotype. The rearrangement uses TRBV28 and TRBJ1-2; 7 bases agree with TRBD1. This CDR3 is 13 amino acids long. J lost 8 bases, V lost 6 bases, and 9 bases had no gene match. Germline-derived CDR1 and CDR2 are MDHEN and SYDVKM. The CDR3 DNA is TGTGCCAGCAGACCAACAGGGGCCAGAGGCTACACCTTC. As protein: CASRPTGARGYTF.

Turning to this clonotype: A much more abundant neighbour one base away suggests this may be a read error. This sequence joins TRBV20-1 and TRBJ2-1; weak D call: TRBD1 (6 bases). This CDR3 has 13 residues. Germline V gene data show CDR1 as DFQATT and CDR2 as SNEGSKA (reference sequence). As DNA, the CDR3 is TGCAGTGCTTGCCGGGACATCTACAGTGAGCAGTTCTTC. Protein product: CSACRDIYSEQFF.

This clonotype was recorded at least ten times. The chain recombines TRBV2 with TRBJ1-2, with D unresolved. This CDR3 region has 12 residues. V was clipped by 4 bases and J by 4 bases, with 7 bases between them. CDR1 is SNHLY and CDR2 is FYNNEI in the germline V gene. The DNA of the CDR3 is TGTGCCAGCAGTGGTTCCGTCTATGGCTACACCTTC. It yields the protein CASSGSVYGYTF.

This clonotype has at least ten counts. The rearrangement joins TRBV5-4 to TRBJ1-1; weak D call: TRBD1 (5 bases). The ends were cut back, 3 bases at V and 1 base at J, with 13 bases in the middle. Germline V lookup: CDR1 SGHNT, CDR2 YYREEE (reference sequence). The CDR3 loop spans 15 amino acids. Written as DNA, the CDR3 is TGTGCCAGCAGCTGGGACCCTGGACGGAACACTGAAGCTTTCTTT. Protein: CASSWDPGRNTEAFF.

This clonotype was seen many times. The J gene is TRBJ1-2, the V gene TRBV7-9, with D perhaps TRBD1 (5 bases). Trimming pared 0 bases from V and 2 bases from J, leaving 7 bases between. CDR3 size: 14 residues. Germline V CDR1 and CDR2: SEHNR, FQNEAQ (reference sequence). The DNA of the CDR3 is TGTGCCAGCAGCTTAGCTCCAGGGAACTATGGCTACACCTTC. The encoded protein is CASSLAPGNYGYTF.

This clonotype was counted a single time. The chain is built from TRBV20-1 and TRBJ1-1; D is uncertain. The V and J ends lost 4 bases and 11 bases respectively, with 20 bases between them. This CDR3 contains 13 residues. Germline CDR1 reads DFQATT; CDR2 reads SNEGSKA (reference sequence). The CDR3 DNA is TGCAGTGCTACCCCCCCAAAGACGGCGAAGGCTTTCTTT. Translating gives CSATPPKTAKAFF.

This clonotype was recorded at least ten times. This sequence joins TRBV20-1 and TRBJ2-3; 7 nucleotides match TRBD2. This CDR3 has 14 residues. The junction had 6 bases not matched to a gene; V was cut back by 1 base and J by 5 bases. From germline, CDR1 is DFQATT and CDR2 SNEGSKA (reference sequence). The CDR3 nucleotides read TGCAGTGCTAGAGTGGCGGGAGAGGGAGATACGCAGTATTTT. Encoded protein: CSARVAGEGDTQYF.

This clonotype was picked up many times. A read error is possible here, since a much larger clone lies one base away. Written as DNA, the CDR3 is TGTGCCAGCAGCTTTGGGACTAGCGGCTTCAATGGGCAGTTCTTC. Protein product: CASSFGTSGFNGQFF. This chain connects TRBV13 to TRBJ2-1; 11 positions agree with TRBD2. This CDR3 has 15 amino acids. Germline CDR1 and CDR2: PRHDT and FYEKMQ (reference sequence).

This clonotype was detected ten times or more. The rearrangement links TRBV12-3 or TRBV12-4 to TRBJ2-3; 7 bases match TRBD2. The J segment lost 0 bases and the V segment lost 6 bases, leaving 6 bases of the junction unmatched. The CDR3 spans 15 residues. The CDR3 nucleotides read TGTGCCAGCAGGCCAACGGGGGGAAGCACAGATACGCAGTATTTT. It translates to CASRPTGGSTDTQYF.

At least ten counts were recorded for this clonotype. This chain uses TRBV6-1 with TRBJ2-1; 8 bases are a match to TRBD2. This CDR3 region has 14 residues. Trimming took 6 bases from V and 2 from J; bases not matched to a gene: 3. The germline V gene has CDR1 MNHNS and CDR2 SASEGT. The CDR3 DNA follows: TGTGCCAGCAGGGCGGGACTAGCCTACAATGAGCAGTTCTTC. Amino acid sequence: CASRAGLAYNEQFF.

This clonotype was counted between two and nine times. The chain joins TRBV28 to TRBJ1-1; 10 bases agree with TRBD1. Per the germline V gene, CDR1 is MDHEN and CDR2 is SYDVKM. This CDR3 region has 17 residues. Trimming cost V 4 bases and J 0 bases; bases outside gene matches: 8. CDR3 sequence: CASSSLGTGAMNTEAFF. DNA of the CDR3: TGTGCCAGCAGTTCTCTCGGGACAGGGGCGATGAACACTGAAGCTTTCTTT.